The present TCR beta chain was sequenced within a study of blood T cell repertoires in COVID-19. Whole-study context: Whether acute or convalescent, the COVID-19 samples came from the United States, Italy and Spain. PBMCs, B-cell-depleted T cells, or T cells provided the cDNA or gDNA that made up the material.

Original methodology: Amplification of reference gene primers was used by the study to estimate nucleated cell counts. The method was immunoSEQ multiplex PCR; TCRdb's version includes in-frame clones alone and lacks a portion of them. V and J calls and clone size are as listed in that table; D and trimming were resolved from the DNA. This table has about 59,000 clones, approximately 90% appearing once. The CDR3 extends over 15 amino acids. Germline V CDR1 and CDR2: LNHDA, SQIVND (reference sequence). The V end lost 3 bases, the J end lost 5 bases, and 16 bases lay between the germline ends. The clonotype was recovered from an elderly man with acute or convalescent COVID-19. This chain connects TRBV19 to TRBJ1-2; weak D call: TRBD1 (6 bases). The sequenced material came from peripheral blood. The CDR3 DNA sequence: TGTGCCAGTAGTATGGCCCCGACAGGCGCTTATGGCTACACCTTC. Protein: CASSMAPTGAYGYTF.